These T cell receptor beta chains were read from a single sample in a study of neoadjuvant anti-PD-1 for oral cavity cancer. The table came from immunoSEQ multiplex PCR; TCRdb's copy has only in-frame clones and leaves some out. Of 40,000 to 50,000 clones in the sample, about three quarters were seen once. Source: PBMCs, taken after nivolumab (anti-PD-1) treatment. The receptors were sampled from a person between 40 and 85 years old with oral cavity squamous cell carcinoma. CDR3s include the opening cysteine and the closing phenylalanine or tryptophan. D genes are given only for firm matches. Not every row has a clone size; where given, it reads once, few, many or a size class.

TRBV27,.,TRBJ2-7,.,CASSRTGALYEQYF,TGTGCCAGCAGTCGAACGGGGGCCTTGTACGAGCAGTACTTC
TRBV4-1,once,TRBJ2-4,TRBD2,CASSPRLAGGLAKNIQYF,TGCGCCAGCAGCCCCCGACTAGCGGGGGGCCTAGCCAAAAACATTCAGTACTTC
TRBV16,.,TRBJ2-7,TRBD2,CASSQVHPGLAGGGYEQYF,TGTGCCAGCAGCCAAGTTCACCCGGGACTAGCGGGAGGGGGCTACGAGCAGTACTTC
TRBV6-6,few,TRBJ1-5,.,CASSYSKVNQPQHF,TGTGCCAGCAGTTACTCGAAAGTTAATCAGCCCCAGCATTTT
TRBV6-5,.,TRBJ2-2,.,CASRGPSDGGELFF,TGTGCCAGCAGGGGGCCCAGTGATGGAGGGGAGCTGTTTTTT
TRBV6-1,few,TRBJ2-2,.,CASSEVPTGELFF,TGTGCCAGCAGTGAAGTCCCCACCGGGGAGCTGTTTTTT
TRBV5-1,.,TRBJ1-4,.,CASSGTKPFEKLFF,TGCGCCAGCAGCGGAACCAAGCCGTTCGAAAAACTGTTTTTT
TRBV5-1,.,TRBJ2-3,TRBD2,CASSLLTSGGDTQYF,TGCGCCAGCAGCTTACTGACTAGCGGGGGGGATACGCAGTATTTT
TRBV4-1,.,TRBJ2-4,.,CASSQDWATGRDRLAKNIQYF,TGCGCCAGCAGCCAAGATTGGGCCACGGGTCGAGACCGACTAGCCAAAAACATTCAGTACTTC
TRBV19,.,TRBJ1-3,TRBD1,CASNRIGGAGNTIYF,TGTGCCAGTAACCGTATAGGGGGCGCCGGAAACACCATATATTTT
TRBV28,few,TRBJ1-3,TRBD1,CASSIPGTGAAGNTIYF,TGTGCCAGCAGTATCCCCGGGACAGGCGCTGCTGGAAACACCATATATTTT
TRBV5-1,.,TRBJ2-1,TRBD2,CASSLVGSGSGDEQFF,TGCGCCAGCAGCTTGGTCGGTAGCGGGAGTGGAGATGAGCAGTTCTTC
TRBV7-2,.,TRBJ2-5,.,CASSLKAGRQLETQYF,TGTGCCAGCAGCTTAAAGGCAGGGAGGCAACTAGAGACCCAGTACTTC
TRBV9,.,TRBJ1-1,.,CASSVEVNTEAFF,TGTGCCAGCAGCGTAGAGGTGAACACTGAAGCTTTCTTT
TRBV5-4,medium-sized,TRBJ1-1,TRBD1,CASSPGQGGNTEAFF,TGTGCCAGCAGCCCGGGACAGGGAGGTAACACTGAAGCTTTCTTT
TRBV9,.,TRBJ2-3,.,CASSVEWRDTDTQYF,TGTGCCAGCAGCGTAGAATGGCGGGACACAGATACGCAGTATTTT
TRBV7-8,.,TRBJ2-1,TRBD2,CASSPELAGARNEQFF,TGTGCCAGCAGCCCCGAACTAGCGGGGGCGAGGAATGAGCAGTTCTTC
TRBV5-1,.,TRBJ2-4,.,CASSLDGGTKNIQYF,TGCGCCAGCAGCTTGGATGGGGGGACCAAAAACATTCAGTACTTC
TRBV5-1,once,TRBJ1-5,TRBD1,CASSWGQGGNQPQHF,TGCGCCAGCAGTTGGGGACAGGGGGGCAATCAGCCCCAGCATTTT
TRBV5-1,.,TRBJ1-3,.,CASSFSVDLMGSSGNTIYF,TGCGCCAGCAGCTTCAGCGTTGACCTTATGGGTAGCTCTGGAAACACCATATATTTT
TRBV29-1,.,TRBJ2-7,TRBD2,CSVLTSGGRGEQYF,TGCAGCGTTTTGACTAGCGGGGGAAGGGGAGAGCAGTACTTC
TRBV29-1,.,TRBJ1-4,TRBD1,CSVRQGSEKLFF,TGCAGCGTCCGACAGGGTAGTGAAAAACTGTTTTTT
TRBV7-8,.,TRBJ2-1,TRBD2,CASSSSWGLAGLGTYNEQFF,TGTGCCAGCAGCTCGTCCTGGGGACTAGCGGGATTAGGGACCTACAATGAGCAGTTCTTC
TRBV19,.,TRBJ1-5,.,CASSILGTPRGNQPQHF,TGTGCCAGTAGTATCTTGGGGACACCCAGGGGAAATCAGCCCCAGCATTTT
TRBV9,few,TRBJ2-4,TRBD2,CASSVGIGGRKNIQYF,TGTGCCAGCAGCGTAGGAATCGGGGGGAGGAAAAACATTCAGTACTTC
TRBV4-2,.,TRBJ1-4,TRBD1,CASSQGGQGAVDFNEKLFF,TGTGCCAGCAGCCAAGGTGGACAGGGGGCCGTAGATTTTAATGAAAAACTGTTTTTT
TRBV5-1,.,TRBJ2-2,.,CASSFGGRTGELFF,TGCGCCAGCAGCTTTGGGGGGCGCACCGGGGAGCTGTTTTTT
TRBV5-4,.,TRBJ2-3,.,CASSSLKDADTQYF,TGTGCCAGCAGCTCCCTTAAGGATGCAGATACGCAGTATTTT
TRBV7-3,.,TRBJ2-1,.,CASSSPSGRGYNEQFF,TGTGCCAGCAGCTCCCCTAGTGGGCGGGGTTACAATGAGCAGTTCTTC
TRBV5-6,many,TRBJ2-7,TRBD1,CASSFGDRGTEQYF,TGTGCCAGCAGCTTTGGGGACAGGGGCACCGAGCAGTACTTC
TRBV11-2,once,TRBJ2-7,.,CASSLRTAVGEQYF,TGTGCCAGCAGCTTAAGAACAGCGGTGGGGGAGCAGTACTTC
TRBV6-1,.,TRBJ1-2,.,CASSSPTNYGYTF,TGTGCCAGCAGTTCCCCCACTAACTATGGCTACACCTTC
TRBV19,.,TRBJ2-6,.,CASSIAAQIVSGANVLTF,TGTGCCAGTAGTATAGCTGCCCAGATTGTCTCTGGGGCCAACGTCCTGACTTTC
TRBV28,.,TRBJ2-1,.,CAATEGVNEQFF,TGTGCCGCCACGGAGGGAGTCAATGAGCAGTTCTTC
TRBV6-5,.,TRBJ1-1,.,CASSSRRGGTEAFF,TGTGCCAGCAGTTCGCGCCGGGGGGGCACTGAAGCTTTCTTT
TRBV19,once,TRBJ1-1,.,CASSIEGGNTEAFF,TGTGCCAGTAGTATAGAGGGCGGGAACACTGAAGCTTTCTTT
TRBV7-2,medium-sized,TRBJ2-5,TRBD1,CASSPPGTGAETQYF,TGTGCCAGCAGCCCACCCGGGACAGGGGCTGAGACCCAGTACTTC
TRBV29-1,.,TRBJ1-4,TRBD1,CSARGGWDEKLFF,TGCAGCGCTAGAGGGGGCTGGGATGAAAAACTGTTTTTT
TRBV27,.,TRBJ2-3,.,CASSPRATDTQYF,TGTGCCAGCAGTCCCCGCGCCACAGATACGCAGTATTTT
TRBV7-3,.,TRBJ2-1,.,CASSYSGGGQFF,TGTGCCAGCAGCTACTCGGGTGGCGGGCAGTTCTTC
TRBV29-1,.,TRBJ1-1,.,CSVPRTALNTEAFF,TGCAGCGTGCCCAGGACAGCGCTTAACACTGAAGCTTTCTTT
TRBV5-1,.,TRBJ2-1,TRBD2,CASSLPTSGRSSSYNEQFF,TGCGCCAGCAGCCTCCCGACTAGCGGGAGGTCCAGCTCCTACAATGAGCAGTTCTTC
TRBV6-4,medium-sized,TRBJ2-6,.,CASSDLGSSGANVLTF,TGTGCCAGCAGTGACTTAGGCTCCTCTGGGGCCAACGTCCTGACTTTC
TRBV27,.,TRBJ2-7,TRBD2,CASLTSGSYEQYF,TGTGCCAGTCTGACTAGCGGGAGCTACGAGCAGTACTTC
TRBV19,.,TRBJ1-1,TRBD1,CASSRDSMNTEAFF,TGTGCCAGTAGCCGGGACAGTATGAACACTGAAGCTTTCTTT
TRBV7-2,once,TRBJ2-3,.,CASSPRGGYSTDTQYF,TGTGCCAGCAGCCCACGGGGTGGCTATAGCACAGATACGCAGTATTTT
TRBV6-5,once,TRBJ2-3,TRBD2,CASKSGGAADTQYF,TGTGCCAGCAAAAGCGGGGGGGCGGCAGATACGCAGTATTTT
TRBV10-2,.,TRBJ2-2,TRBD1,CASRGQGFTGELFF,TGCGCCAGCAGAGGACAGGGGTTCACCGGGGAGCTGTTTTTT
TRBV25-1,.,TRBJ2-1,.,CASSEYRDYYNEQFF,TGTGCCAGCAGTGAATATCGCGACTACTACAATGAGCAGTTCTTC
TRBV7-2,.,TRBJ1-6,.,CASSLVGRISPLHF,TGTGCCAGCAGCTTAGTCGGCAGGATTTCACCCCTCCACTTT
TRBV19,.,TRBJ2-3,TRBD2,CASRESGRSQYF,TGTGCCAGTAGAGAGAGCGGGAGGTCGCAGTATTTT
TRBV5-1,few,TRBJ2-5,.,CASSRELGETQYF,TGCGCCAGCAGCCGGGAGCTCGGGGAGACCCAGTACTTC
TRBV4-1,.,TRBJ2-1,TRBD2,CASGTSGGNEQFF,TGCGCCAGCGGGACTAGCGGCGGCAATGAGCAGTTCTTC
TRBV6-1,.,TRBJ2-5,TRBD1,CASSEPLEATGGETQYF,TGTGCCAGCAGTGAACCCTTGGAGGCCACAGGGGGCGAGACCCAGTACTTC
TRBV10-2,.,TRBJ1-2,.,CASSGSFGGYTF,TGCGCCAGCAGTGGATCCTTCGGGGGCTACACCTTC
TRBV4-1,.,TRBJ1-1,.,CASSQAQGFTEAFF,TGCGCCAGCAGCCAGGCCCAGGGGTTCACTGAAGCTTTCTTT
TRBV30,.,TRBJ2-7,.,CAWRLGRSYEQYF,TGTGCCTGGAGACTAGGGAGGTCCTACGAGCAGTACTTC
TRBV19,.,TRBJ2-7,.,CASRSVTDYEQYF,TGTGCCAGTAGATCGGTGACAGACTACGAGCAGTACTTC